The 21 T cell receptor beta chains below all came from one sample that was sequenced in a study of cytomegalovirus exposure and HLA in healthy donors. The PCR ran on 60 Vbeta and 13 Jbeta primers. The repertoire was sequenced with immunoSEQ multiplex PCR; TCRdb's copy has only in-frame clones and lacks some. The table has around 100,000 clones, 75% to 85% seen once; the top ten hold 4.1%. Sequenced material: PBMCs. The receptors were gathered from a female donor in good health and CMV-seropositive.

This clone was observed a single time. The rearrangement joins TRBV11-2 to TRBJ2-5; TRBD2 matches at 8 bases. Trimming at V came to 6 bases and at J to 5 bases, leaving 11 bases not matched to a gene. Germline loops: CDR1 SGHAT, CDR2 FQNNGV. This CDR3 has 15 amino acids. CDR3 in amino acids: CASRRPGLGHETQYF. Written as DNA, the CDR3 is TGTGCCAGCAGGCGTCCGGGACTAGGGCATGAGACCCAGTACTTC.

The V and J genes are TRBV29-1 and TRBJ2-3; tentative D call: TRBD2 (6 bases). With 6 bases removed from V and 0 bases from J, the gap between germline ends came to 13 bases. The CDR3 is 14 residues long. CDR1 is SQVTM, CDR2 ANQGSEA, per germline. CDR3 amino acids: CSVGWGTSTDTQYF. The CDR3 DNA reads TGCAGCGTCGGATGGGGGACTAGCACAGATACGCAGTATTTT.

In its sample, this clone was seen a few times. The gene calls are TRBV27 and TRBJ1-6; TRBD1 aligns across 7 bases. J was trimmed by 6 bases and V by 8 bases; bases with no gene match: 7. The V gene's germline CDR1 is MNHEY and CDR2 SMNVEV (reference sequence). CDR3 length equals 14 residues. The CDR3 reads CASATQGGNSPLHF. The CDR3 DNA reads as TGTGCCAGCGCAACGCAGGGGGGTAATTCACCCCTCCACTTT.

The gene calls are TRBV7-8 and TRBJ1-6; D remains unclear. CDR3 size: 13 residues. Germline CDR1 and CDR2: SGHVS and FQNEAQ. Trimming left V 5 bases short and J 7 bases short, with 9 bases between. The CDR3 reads CASSPMNNSPLHF. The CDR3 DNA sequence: TGTGCCAGCAGCCCTATGAACAATTCACCCCTCCACTTT.

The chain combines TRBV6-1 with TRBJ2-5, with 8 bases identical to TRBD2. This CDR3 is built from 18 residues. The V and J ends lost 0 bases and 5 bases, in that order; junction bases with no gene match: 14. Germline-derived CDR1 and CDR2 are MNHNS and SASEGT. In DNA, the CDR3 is TGTGCCAGCAGTGAAGCGCTTCGGGTGGCGGGAGGCTATGAGACCCAGTACTTC. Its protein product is CASSEALRVAGGYETQYF.

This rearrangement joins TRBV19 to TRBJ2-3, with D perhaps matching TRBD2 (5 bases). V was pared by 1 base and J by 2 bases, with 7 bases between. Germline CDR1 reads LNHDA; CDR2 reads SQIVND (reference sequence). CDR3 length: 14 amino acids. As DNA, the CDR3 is TGTGCCAGTAGTATAGGGACTCCCACAGATACGCAGTATTTT. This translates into CASSIGTPTDTQYF. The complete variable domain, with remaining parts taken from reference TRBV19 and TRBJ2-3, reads DGGITQSPKYLFRKEGQNVTLSCEQNLNHDAMYWYRQDPGQGLRLIYYSQIVNDFQKGDIAEGYSVSREKKESFPLTVTSAQKNPTAFYLCASSIGTPTDTQYFGPGTRLTVL.

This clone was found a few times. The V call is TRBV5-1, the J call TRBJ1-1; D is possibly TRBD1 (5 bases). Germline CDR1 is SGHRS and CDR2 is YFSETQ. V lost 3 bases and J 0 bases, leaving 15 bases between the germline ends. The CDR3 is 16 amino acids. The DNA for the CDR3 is TGCGCCAGCAGCTACAACGGGGGGGTAATGAACACTGAAGCTTTCTTT. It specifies CASSYNGGVMNTEAFF.

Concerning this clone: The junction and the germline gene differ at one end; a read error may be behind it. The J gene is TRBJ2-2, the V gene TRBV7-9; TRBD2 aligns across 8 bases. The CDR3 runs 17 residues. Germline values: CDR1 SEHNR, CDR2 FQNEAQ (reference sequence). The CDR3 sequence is CSSSPRLARSGTGELFF. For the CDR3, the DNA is TGTTCCAGCAGCCCCCGACTAGCGCGTTCGGGCACCGGGGAGCTGTTTTTT.

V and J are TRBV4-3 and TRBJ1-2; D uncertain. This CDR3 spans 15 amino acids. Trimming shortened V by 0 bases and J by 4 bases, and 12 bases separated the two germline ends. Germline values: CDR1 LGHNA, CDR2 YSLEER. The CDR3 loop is CASSQDVRGGYGYTF. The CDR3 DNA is TGCGCCAGCAGCCAAGATGTGCGGGGAGGCTATGGCTACACCTTC.

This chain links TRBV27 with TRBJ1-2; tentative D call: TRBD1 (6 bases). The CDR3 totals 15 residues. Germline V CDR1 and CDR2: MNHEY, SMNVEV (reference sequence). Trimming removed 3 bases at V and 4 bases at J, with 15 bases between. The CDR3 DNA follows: TGTGCCAGCAGTTTTAACGGACAGCTTAGCTATGGCTACACCTTC. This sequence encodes CASSFNGQLSYGYTF.

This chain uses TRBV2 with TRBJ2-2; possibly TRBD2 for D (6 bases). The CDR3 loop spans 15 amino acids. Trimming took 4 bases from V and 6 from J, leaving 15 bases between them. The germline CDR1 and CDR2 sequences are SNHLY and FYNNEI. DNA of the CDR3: TGTGCCAGCAGTGCCGGGTCCCCGGGGGCCGGGGAGCTGTTTTTT. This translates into CASSAGSPGAGELFF.

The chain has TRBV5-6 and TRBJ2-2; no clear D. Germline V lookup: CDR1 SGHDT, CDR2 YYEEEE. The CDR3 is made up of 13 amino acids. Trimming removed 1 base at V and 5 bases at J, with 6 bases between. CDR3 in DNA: TGTGCCAGCAGCTTGCGGGTTACCGGGGAGCTGTTTTTT. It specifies CASSLRVTGELFF.

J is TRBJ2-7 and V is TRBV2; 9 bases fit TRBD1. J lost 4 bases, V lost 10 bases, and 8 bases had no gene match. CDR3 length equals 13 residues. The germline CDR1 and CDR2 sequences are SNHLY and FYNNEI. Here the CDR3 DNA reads TGTGCCAATTCGACAGGGGGGCTTTACGAGCAGTACTTC. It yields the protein CANSTGGLYEQYF.

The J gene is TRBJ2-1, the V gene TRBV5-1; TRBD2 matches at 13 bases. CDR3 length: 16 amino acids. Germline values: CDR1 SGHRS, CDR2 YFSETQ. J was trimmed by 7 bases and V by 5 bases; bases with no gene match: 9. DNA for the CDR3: TGCGCCAGCAGTCCGGGGACTAGCGGGACTAGGAATGAGCAGTTCTTC. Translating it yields CASSPGTSGTRNEQFF.

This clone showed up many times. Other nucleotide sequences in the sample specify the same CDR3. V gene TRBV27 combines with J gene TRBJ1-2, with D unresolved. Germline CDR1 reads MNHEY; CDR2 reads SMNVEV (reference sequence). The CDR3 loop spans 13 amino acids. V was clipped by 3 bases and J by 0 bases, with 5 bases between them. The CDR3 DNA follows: TGTGCCAGCAGTTTTATCGCTAACTATGGCTACACCTTC. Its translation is CASSFIANYGYTF.

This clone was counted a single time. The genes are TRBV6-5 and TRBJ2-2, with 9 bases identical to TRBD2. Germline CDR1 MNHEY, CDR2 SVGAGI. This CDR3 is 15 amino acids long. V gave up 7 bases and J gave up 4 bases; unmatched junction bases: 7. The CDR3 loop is CASNLVSGGTGELFF. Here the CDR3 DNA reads TGTGCCAGCAATTTAGTTAGCGGGGGCACCGGGGAGCTGTTTTTT.

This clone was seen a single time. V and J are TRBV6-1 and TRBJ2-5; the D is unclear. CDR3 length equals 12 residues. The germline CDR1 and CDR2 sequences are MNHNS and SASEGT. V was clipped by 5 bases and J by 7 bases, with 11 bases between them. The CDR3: CASSSPPGTQYF. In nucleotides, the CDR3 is TGTGCCAGCAGTAGCCCGCCCGGGACCCAGTACTTC.

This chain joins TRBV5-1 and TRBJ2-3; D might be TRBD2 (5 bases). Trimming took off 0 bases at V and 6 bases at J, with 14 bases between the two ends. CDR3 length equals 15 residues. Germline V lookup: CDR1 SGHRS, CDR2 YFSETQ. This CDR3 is CASSLAYRGGDTQYF. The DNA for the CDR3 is TGCGCCAGCAGCTTGGCCTATCGGGGTGGCGATACGCAGTATTTT.

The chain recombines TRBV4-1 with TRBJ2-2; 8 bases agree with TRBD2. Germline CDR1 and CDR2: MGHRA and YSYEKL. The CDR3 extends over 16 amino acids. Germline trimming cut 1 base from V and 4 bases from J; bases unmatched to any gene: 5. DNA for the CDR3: TGCGCCAGCAGCCAAGGGCCGGGAGGGTCCACCGGGGAGCTGTTTTTT. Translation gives CASSQGPGGSTGELFF.

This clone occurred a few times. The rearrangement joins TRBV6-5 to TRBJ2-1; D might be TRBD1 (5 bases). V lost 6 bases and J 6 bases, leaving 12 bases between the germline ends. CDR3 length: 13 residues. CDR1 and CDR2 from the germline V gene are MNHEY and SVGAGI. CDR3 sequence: CASSRTLSNEQFF. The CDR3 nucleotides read TGTGCCAGCAGCCGGACACTGTCCAATGAGCAGTTCTTC.

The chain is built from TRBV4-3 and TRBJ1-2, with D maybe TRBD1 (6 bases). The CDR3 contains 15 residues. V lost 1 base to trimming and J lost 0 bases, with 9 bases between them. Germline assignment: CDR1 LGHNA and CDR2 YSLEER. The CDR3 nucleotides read TGCGCCAGCAGCCAAGGGTGGGGGCCTAACTATGGCTACACCTTC. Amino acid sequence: CASSQGWGPNYGYTF.